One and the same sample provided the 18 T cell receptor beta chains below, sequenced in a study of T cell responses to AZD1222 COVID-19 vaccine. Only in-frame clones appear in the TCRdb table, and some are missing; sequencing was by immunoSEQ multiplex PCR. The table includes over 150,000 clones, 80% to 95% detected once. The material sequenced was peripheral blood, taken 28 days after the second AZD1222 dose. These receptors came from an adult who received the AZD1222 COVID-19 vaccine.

The chain's CDR3 is CASSPLREGAGQPQHF. CDR3 in DNA: TGTGCCAGCTCACCACTTCGGGAGGGGGCAGGTCAGCCCCAGCATTTT. The chain links TRBV18 to TRBJ1-5; 7 bases fit TRBD1. The germline gives CDR1 KGHSH, CDR2 LQKENI. The length of the CDR3 is 16 residues. Losses at the gene ends were 1 base for V and 6 bases for J; bases not matched to a gene: 9.

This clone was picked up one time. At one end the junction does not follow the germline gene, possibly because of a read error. DNA for the CDR3: TGCGCCAGCAGTCAAGGACAACTAAATTCACCCCTCCACTTT. Its protein is CASSQGQLNSPLHF. This chain joins TRBV4-1 and TRBJ1-6; tentative D call: TRBD1 (5 bases). The germline V gene has CDR1 MGHRA and CDR2 YSYEKL. The CDR3 is 14 amino acids.

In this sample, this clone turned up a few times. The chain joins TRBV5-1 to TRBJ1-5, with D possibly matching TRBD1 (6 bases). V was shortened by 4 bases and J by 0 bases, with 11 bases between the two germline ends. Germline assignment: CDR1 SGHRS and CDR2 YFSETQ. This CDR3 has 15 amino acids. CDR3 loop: CASSVGQNSNQPQHF. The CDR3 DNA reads TGCGCCAGCAGCGTTGGACAGAATAGCAATCAGCCCCAGCATTTT. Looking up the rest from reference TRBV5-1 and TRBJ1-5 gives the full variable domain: KAGVTQTPRYLIKTRGQQVTLSCSPISGHRSVSWYQQTPGQGLQFLFEYFSETQRNKGNFPGRFSGRQFSNSRSEMNVSTLELGDSALYLCASSVGQNSNQPQHFGDGTRLSIL.

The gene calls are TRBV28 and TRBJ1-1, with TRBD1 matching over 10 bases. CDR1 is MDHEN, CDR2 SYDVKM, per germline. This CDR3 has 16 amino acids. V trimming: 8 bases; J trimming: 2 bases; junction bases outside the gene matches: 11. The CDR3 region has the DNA TGTGCCAGCGGTAGCCTGGGACAGGGGAAAAACACTGAAGCTTTCTTT. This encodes CASGSLGQGKNTEAFF. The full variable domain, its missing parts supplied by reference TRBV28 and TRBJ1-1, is DVKVTQSSRYLVKRTGEKVFLECVQDMDHENMFWYRQDPGLGLRLIYFSYDVKMKEKGDIPEGYSVSREKKERFSLILESASTNQTSMYLCASGSLGQGKNTEAFFGQGTRLTVV.

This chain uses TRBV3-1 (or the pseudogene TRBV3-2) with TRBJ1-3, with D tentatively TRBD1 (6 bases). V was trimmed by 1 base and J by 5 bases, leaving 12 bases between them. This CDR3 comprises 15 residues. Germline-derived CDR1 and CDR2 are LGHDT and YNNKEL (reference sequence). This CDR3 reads CASSQGQAPRNTIYF. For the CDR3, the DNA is TGTGCCAGCAGCCAAGGACAGGCCCCCCGAAACACCATATATTTT.

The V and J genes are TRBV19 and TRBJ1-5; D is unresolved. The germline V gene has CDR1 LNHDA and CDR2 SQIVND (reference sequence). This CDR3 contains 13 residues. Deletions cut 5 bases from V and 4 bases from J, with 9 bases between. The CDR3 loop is CASSSRRNQPQHF. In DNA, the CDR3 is TGTGCCAGTAGTTCTCGACGGAATCAGCCCCAGCATTTT.

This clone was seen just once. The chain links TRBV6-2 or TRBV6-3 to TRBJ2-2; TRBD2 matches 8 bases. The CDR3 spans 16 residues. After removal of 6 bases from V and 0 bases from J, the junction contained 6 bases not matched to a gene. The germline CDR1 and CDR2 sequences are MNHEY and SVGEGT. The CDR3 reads CASSPRLAPNTGELFF. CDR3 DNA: TGTGCCAGCAGCCCTAGACTAGCGCCGAACACCGGGGAGCTGTTTTTT.

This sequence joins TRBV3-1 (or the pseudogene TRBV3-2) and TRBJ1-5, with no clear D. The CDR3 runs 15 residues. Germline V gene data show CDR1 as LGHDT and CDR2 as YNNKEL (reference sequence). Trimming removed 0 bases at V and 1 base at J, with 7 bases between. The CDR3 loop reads CASSQEPVSNQPQHF. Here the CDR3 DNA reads TGTGCCAGCAGCCAAGAACCGGTAAGCAATCAGCCCCAGCATTTT.

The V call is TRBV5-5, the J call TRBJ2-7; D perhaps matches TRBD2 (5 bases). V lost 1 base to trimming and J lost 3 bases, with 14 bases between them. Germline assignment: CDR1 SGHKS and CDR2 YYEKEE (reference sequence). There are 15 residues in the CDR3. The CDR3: CASSLSQTRGYEQYF. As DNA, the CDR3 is TGTGCCAGCAGCTTGTCACAGACTCGGGGCTACGAGCAGTACTTC. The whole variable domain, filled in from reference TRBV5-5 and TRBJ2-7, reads DAGVTQSPTHLIKTRGQQVTLRCSPISGHKSVSWYQQVLGQGPQFIFQYYEKEERGRGNFPDRFSARQFPNYSSELNVNALLLGDSALYLCASSLSQTRGYEQYFGPGTRLTVT.

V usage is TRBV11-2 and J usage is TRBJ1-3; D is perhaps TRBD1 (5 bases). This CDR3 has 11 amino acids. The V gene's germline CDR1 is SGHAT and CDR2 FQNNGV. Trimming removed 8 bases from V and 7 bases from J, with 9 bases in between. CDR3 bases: TGTGCCAGCTACCGGGGGAACACCATATATTTT. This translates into CASYRGNTIYF. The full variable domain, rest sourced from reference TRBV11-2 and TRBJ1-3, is EAGVAQSPRYKIIEKRQSVAFWCNPISGHATLYWYQQILGQGPKLLIQFQNNGVVDDSQLPKDRFSAERLKGVDSTLKIQPAKLEDSAVYLCASYRGNTIYFGEGSWLTVV.

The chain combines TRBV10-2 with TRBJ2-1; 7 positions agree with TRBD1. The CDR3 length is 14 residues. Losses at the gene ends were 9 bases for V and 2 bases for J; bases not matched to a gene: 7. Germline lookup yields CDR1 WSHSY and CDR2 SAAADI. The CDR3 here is CARGDRATYNEQFF. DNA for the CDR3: TGCGCCAGGGGAGACAGGGCCACCTACAATGAGCAGTTCTTC.

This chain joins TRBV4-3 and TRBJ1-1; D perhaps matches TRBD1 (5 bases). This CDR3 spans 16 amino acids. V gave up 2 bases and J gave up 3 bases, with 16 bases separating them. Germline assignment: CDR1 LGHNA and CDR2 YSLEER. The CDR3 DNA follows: TGCGCCAGCAGCCAAAAATTCGTGGGGGGGGACACTGAAGCTTTCTTT. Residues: CASSQKFVGGDTEAFF.

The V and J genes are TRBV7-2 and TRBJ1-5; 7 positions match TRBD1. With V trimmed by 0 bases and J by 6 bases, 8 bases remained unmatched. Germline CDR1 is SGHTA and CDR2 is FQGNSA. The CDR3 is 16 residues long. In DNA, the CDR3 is TGTGCCAGCAGCTTAGCGGGGGAGGGGGCGCGTCAGCCCCAGCATTTT. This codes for CASSLAGEGARQPQHF.

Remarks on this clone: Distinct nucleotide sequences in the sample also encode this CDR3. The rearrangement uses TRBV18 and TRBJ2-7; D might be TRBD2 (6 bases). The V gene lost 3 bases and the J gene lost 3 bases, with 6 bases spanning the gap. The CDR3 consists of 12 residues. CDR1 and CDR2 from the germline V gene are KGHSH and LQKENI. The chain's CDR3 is CASSPRGYEQYF. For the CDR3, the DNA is TGTGCCAGCTCACCGCGGGGCTACGAGCAGTACTTC.

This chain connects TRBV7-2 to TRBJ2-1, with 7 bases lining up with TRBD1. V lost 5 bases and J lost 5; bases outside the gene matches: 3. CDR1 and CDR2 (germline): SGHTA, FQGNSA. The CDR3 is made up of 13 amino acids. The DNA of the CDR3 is TGTGCCAGCAGCAAAGACAGGGACAATGAGCAGTTCTTC. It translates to CASSKDRDNEQFF.

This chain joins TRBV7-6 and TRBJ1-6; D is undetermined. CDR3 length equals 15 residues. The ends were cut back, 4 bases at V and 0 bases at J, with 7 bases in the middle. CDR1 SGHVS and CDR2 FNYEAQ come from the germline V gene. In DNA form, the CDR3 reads TGTGCCAGCAGCTCCCAGAGCTCCTATAATTCACCCCTCCACTTT. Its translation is CASSSQSSYNSPLHF.

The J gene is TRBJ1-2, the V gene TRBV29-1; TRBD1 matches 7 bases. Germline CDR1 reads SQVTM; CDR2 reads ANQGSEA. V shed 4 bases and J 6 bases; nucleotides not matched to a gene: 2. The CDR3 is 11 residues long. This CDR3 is CSVVGGHGYTF. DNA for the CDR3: TGCAGCGTTGTAGGGGGCCATGGCTACACCTTC.

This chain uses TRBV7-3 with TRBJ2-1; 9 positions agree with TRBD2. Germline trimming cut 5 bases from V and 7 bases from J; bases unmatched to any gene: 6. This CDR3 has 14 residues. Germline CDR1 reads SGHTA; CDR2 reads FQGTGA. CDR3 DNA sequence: TGTGCCAGCAGCCCGGGGACTAGCACGAATGAGCAGTTCTTC. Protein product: CASSPGTSTNEQFF.